The 32 T cell receptor beta chains presented below share a single source sample, sequenced in a study of metastatic and nonmetastatic thyroid tumors. Using MiXCR, TCRdb reanalyzed the PCR reads. The data show more than 25,000 clones, around 7% seen once. Patients underwent thyroid surgery, and none had received any treatment before it. Material for sequencing was blood. The source of these receptors is a female donor with papillary thyroid cancer or a benign thyroid nodule (not recorded which). Some clones in this sample may be carry-over from other donors' samples.

The sample holds one count of this clone. The chain couples TRBV30 to TRBJ1-2, with D maybe TRBD1 (5 bases). CDR3 length equals 11 residues. Germline-derived CDR1 and CDR2 are GTSNPN and SVGIG (reference sequence). Trimming stripped 6 bases from V and 3 bases from J, with 8 bases between. CDR3 loop: CACRDYYGYTF. Written as DNA, the CDR3 is TGTGCCTGCCGGGACTACTATGGCTACACCTTC.

This clone has just a few counts. The chain joins TRBV3-1 to TRBJ2-7; perhaps D is TRBD1 or TRBD2 (5 bases each). The V gene's germline CDR1 is LGHDT and CDR2 YNNKEL (reference sequence). Trimming took off 4 bases at V and 2 bases at J, with 9 bases between the two ends. The length of the CDR3 is 13 residues. CDR3 in amino acids: CASSPGTTYEQYF. The DNA of the CDR3 is TGTGCCAGCAGCCCCGGGACCACCTACGAGCAGTACTTC.

The V call is TRBV20-1, the J call TRBJ2-5; D gene unclear. Trimming left V 3 bases short and J 4 bases short, with 6 bases between. Germline V gene lookup returns CDR1 DFQATT and CDR2 SNEGSKA (reference sequence). The CDR3 covers 11 residues. CDR3 amino acids: CSASLRETQYF. CDR3 in DNA: TGCAGTGCTAGTTTACGAGAGACCCAGTACTTC.

This clone was seen repeatedly, ten times or more. In the same sample, other DNA sequences code for this CDR3. The chain uses TRBV15 and TRBJ2-3; 13 bases fit TRBD2. The J segment lost 5 bases and the V segment lost 3 bases, leaving 5 bases of the junction unmatched. There are 16 residues in the CDR3. CDR1 and CDR2 from the germline V gene are LNHNV and YYDKDF (reference sequence). In nucleotides, the CDR3 is TGTGCCACCAGCAGGAAACTAGCGGGGGGGCTAGATACGCAGTATTTT. Amino acids: CATSRKLAGGLDTQYF.

The table lists this clone with many counts. The rearrangement joins TRBV5-1 to TRBJ2-5, with D perhaps matching TRBD2 (5 bases). Trimming stripped 5 bases from V and 0 bases from J, with 11 bases between. Looked up from germline, CDR1 is SGHRS and CDR2 is YFSETQ. The CDR3 loop spans 14 amino acids. CDR3 in amino acids: CASRLAFHQETQYF. The DNA of the CDR3 is TGCGCCAGCAGGCTAGCTTTCCACCAAGAGACCCAGTACTTC.

This clone was detected many times. The genes are TRBV20-1 and TRBJ1-3; maybe TRBD1 (5 bases). Trimming took 0 bases from V and 6 from J, leaving 18 bases between them. This CDR3 comprises 16 residues. Looked up from germline, CDR1 is DFQATT and CDR2 is SNEGSKA (reference sequence). CDR3 DNA sequence: TGCAGTGCTAGAGATCAAGGACAAGAGACTAAAAACACCATATATTTT. Translation gives CSARDQGQETKNTIYF.

At least ten counts were recorded for this clone. This chain connects TRBV28 to TRBJ2-1; 8 nucleotides align to TRBD2. J gave up 4 bases and V 11 bases, and 10 bases lay outside the gene matches. CDR1 is MDHEN, CDR2 SYDVKM, per germline. The CDR3 is made up of 14 amino acids. CDR3 bases: TGTGCCGTCCCGGGAGGGCCCTCTTACAATGAGCAGTTCTTC. This encodes CAVPGGPSYNEQFF. Looking up the rest from reference TRBV28 and TRBJ2-1 gives the full variable domain: DVKVTQSSRYLVKRTGEKVFLECVQDMDHENMFWYRQDPGLGLRLIYFSYDVKMKEKGDIPEGYSVSREKKERFSLILESASTNQTSMYLCAVPGGPSYNEQFFGPGTRLTVL.

This clone occurred many times. This chain uses TRBV12-3 or TRBV12-4 with TRBJ2-5; 7 nucleotides agree with TRBD1. V was clipped by 4 bases and J by 2 bases; unmatched bases: 7. This CDR3 spans 15 amino acids. The CDR3: CASSYYRTGQETQYF. CDR3 sequence (DNA): TGTGCCAGCAGTTACTATCGGACAGGACAAGAGACCCAGTACTTC.

This clone was observed at least ten times. The CDR3 DNA reads TGTGCCAGCTCCGTTACCCGGCCCGGCACCGGGGAGCTGTTTTTT. Translated: CASSVTRPGTGELFF. The V and J genes are TRBV19 and TRBJ2-2; D ambiguous. Looked up from germline, CDR1 is LNHDA and CDR2 is SQIVND (reference sequence). The CDR3 totals 15 residues. V gave up 9 bases and J gave up 4 bases, with 18 bases separating them.

Comments on this clone: With a much larger clone just one base away, this may be a read error. Other DNA sequences from this sample encode an identical CDR3 as well. The chain couples TRBV29-1 to TRBJ1-2, with 9 bases that match TRBD1. The germline V gene encodes CDR1 SQVTM and CDR2 ANQGSEA. Germline trimming cut 6 bases from V and 2 bases from J; bases unmatched to any gene: 13. The CDR3 extends over 16 amino acids. DNA for the CDR3: TGCAGCGTCGTGAAAGGTGGACAGGGGAGGAACTATGGCTACACCTTC. Translation gives CSVVKGGQGRNYGYTF.

This clone has at least ten counts. The chain employs TRBV27 and TRBJ1-5; tentative D call: TRBD1 (5 bases). CDR3 length equals 14 residues. V gave up 6 bases and J gave up 5 bases, with 14 bases separating them. Per the germline V gene, CDR1 is MNHEY and CDR2 is SMNVEV (reference sequence). CDR3 in DNA: TGTGCCAGCAGATCAGGGTCGGGGCATCAGCCCCAGCATTTT. Residues: CASRSGSGHQPQHF.

This clone was counted many times. The chain has TRBV7-2 and TRBJ2-5; perhaps TRBD1 as D (6 bases). The CDR3 is 13 amino acids. The V gene's germline CDR1 is SGHTA and CDR2 FQGNSA. Trimming stripped 3 bases from V and 3 bases from J, with 8 bases between. The CDR3 sequence: CASSFGQKETQYF. CDR3 nucleotide sequence: TGTGCCAGCAGCTTCGGACAGAAAGAGACCCAGTACTTC. Together with reference TRBV7-2 and TRBJ2-5, the CDR3 gives the full variable domain: GAGVSQSPSNKVTEKGKDVELRCDPISGHTALYWYRQSLGQGLEFLIYFQGNSAPDKSGLPSDRFSAERTGGSVSTLTIQRTQQEDSAVYLCASSFGQKETQYFGPGTRLLVL.

Many counts were recorded for this clone. This chain uses TRBV20-1 with TRBJ1-1; D gene uncertain. V lost 6 bases and J lost 3, with 11 bases in between. Looked up from germline, CDR1 is DFQATT and CDR2 is SNEGSKA (reference sequence). The CDR3 spans 12 residues. The CDR3 reads CSATPGDTEAFF. As DNA, the CDR3 is TGCAGTGCCACCCCGGGCGACACTGAAGCTTTCTTT.

This clone appeared many times. The V call is TRBV7-9, the J call TRBJ1-2; unclear D gene. In germline, CDR1 is SEHNR, CDR2 FQNEAQ (reference sequence). The CDR3 has 13 residues. V lost 6 bases and J 7 bases, leaving 15 bases between the germline ends. In DNA, the CDR3 is TGTGCCAGCAGACTCTTAGAGATAGGTGGCTACACCTTC. Amino acids: CASRLLEIGGYTF.

This clone has ten or more counts. The V and J genes are TRBV5-1 and TRBJ1-2, with D maybe TRBD1 (5 bases). CDR1 is SGHRS, CDR2 YFSETQ, per germline. Between the trimmed V and J ends, which lost 4 bases and 6 bases, there was a span of 16 bases. CDR3 length equals 14 residues. The CDR3 is CASSGRRGGDGYTF. CDR3 DNA sequence: TGCGCCAGCAGCGGGCGTCGGGGCGGAGATGGCTACACCTTC.

There are many counts of this clone. The chain employs TRBV27 and TRBJ2-7, with 10 bases identical to TRBD1. Germline assignment: CDR1 MNHEY and CDR2 SMNVEV (reference sequence). The CDR3 sequence is 16 residues long. V gave up 5 bases and J gave up 7 bases; unmatched junction bases: 14. The chain's CDR3 is CASSPLGQGRLGEQYF. In DNA, the CDR3 is TGTGCCAGCAGTCCCCTGGGACAGGGGCGGCTCGGAGAGCAGTACTTC.

This clone was counted at least ten times. The DNA for the CDR3 is TGTGCCACCTCAACGGAGGGGGGAGAGACCCAGTACTTC. Residues: CATSTEGGETQYF. The V gene is TRBV15, the J gene TRBJ2-5; D is perhaps TRBD1 or TRBD2 (6 bases each). This CDR3 contains 13 residues. V lost 8 bases and J lost 4, with 14 bases in between. Per germline, CDR1 LNHNV and CDR2 YYDKDF (reference sequence).

A remark on this clone: This could be a read error, since a much larger clone is one nucleotide away. This rearrangement joins TRBV9 to TRBJ2-3, with D perhaps TRBD2 (6 bases). Trimming cost V 0 bases and J 10 bases, with 9 bases left between them. The length of the CDR3 is 12 residues. CDR1 SGDLS and CDR2 YYNGEE come from the germline V gene. The CDR3 protein is CASSVDCGAQYF. As DNA, the CDR3 is TGTGCCAGCAGCGTAGACTGCGGGGCGCAGTATTTT.

This clone was observed many times. At the DNA level, this CDR3 is encoded by other sequences in the same sample as well. The V and J genes are TRBV7-2 and TRBJ1-2, with TRBD1 identical over 7 bases. The CDR3 has 15 residues. V shed 6 bases, J shed 8 bases, and the junction held 15 bases outside the gene matches. CDR1 and CDR2 from the germline V gene are SGHTA and FQGNSA. The CDR3 DNA reads TGTGCCAGCAGTTTGAGGACGATAAGGGGGCGAGGCTACACCTTC. This encodes CASSLRTIRGRGYTF.

This clone was seen ten or more times. This rearrangement joins TRBV19 to TRBJ1-1, with D possibly matching TRBD1 (6 bases). This CDR3 is 14 amino acids long. The V end was cut by 6 bases, the J end by 4 bases, with 15 bases between. Per germline, CDR1 LNHDA and CDR2 SQIVND (reference sequence). The CDR3 coding sequence is TGTGCCAGTAGCCTGCCGGGCAGGGGCACTGAAGCTTTCTTT. This translates into CASSLPGRGTEAFF.

This clone was observed at least ten times. This rearrangement joins TRBV5-1 to TRBJ1-1; 12 bases match TRBD1. V shed 4 bases and J 8 bases; nucleotides not matched to a gene: 9. Germline assignment: CDR1 SGHRS and CDR2 YFSETQ. The CDR3 is 15 residues long. Here the CDR3 reads CASSNTGTGGREAFF. The CDR3 DNA follows: TGCGCCAGCAGCAACACCGGGACAGGGGGCAGAGAAGCTTTCTTT.

This clone has at least ten counts. The chain is built from TRBV6-2 or TRBV6-3 and TRBJ2-7; D gene uncertain. The CDR3 has 11 amino acids. Between the trimmed V and J ends, which lost 2 bases and 4 bases, there was a span of 3 bases. Germline V lookup: CDR1 MNHEY, CDR2 SVGEGT. The CDR3: CASSYEYEQYF. CDR3 in DNA: TGTGCCAGCAGTTACGAGTACGAGCAGTACTTC.

This clone has at least ten counts. The V call is TRBV28, the J call TRBJ2-1; TRBD2 agrees at 11 bases. Germline V gene data show CDR1 as MDHEN and CDR2 as SYDVKM. The CDR3 extends over 16 amino acids. V lost 8 bases to trimming and J lost 3 bases; unmatched junction nucleotides: 9. The CDR3 reads CASGDSGREVYNEQFF. The CDR3 DNA reads TGTGCCAGCGGGGATAGCGGGAGGGAGGTCTACAATGAGCAGTTCTTC.

This clone was observed many times. The chain joins TRBV18 to TRBJ2-7, with TRBD2 as a possible D gene (6 bases). CDR3 length: 14 amino acids. With 2 bases removed from V and 0 bases from J, the gap between germline ends came to 8 bases. From germline, CDR1 is KGHSH and CDR2 LQKENI. The CDR3 coding sequence is TGTGCCAGCTCACCAACCGGGGGCTCCTACGAGCAGTACTTC. It yields the protein CASSPTGGSYEQYF.

The table lists this clone with many counts. The V and J genes are TRBV2 and TRBJ2-2; D may be TRBD1 (5 bases). Germline CDR1 is SNHLY and CDR2 is FYNNEI. V gave up 3 bases and J gave up 3 bases, with 11 bases separating them. The CDR3 totals 15 residues. The CDR3 coding sequence is TGTGCCAGCAGTGAGGGGCAATCGGACACCGGGGAGCTGTTTTTT. Amino acid sequence: CASSEGQSDTGELFF. The variable domain in full, with the rest retrieved from reference TRBV2 and TRBJ2-2, is EPEVTQTPSHQVTQMGQEVILRCVPISNHLYFYWYRQILGQKVEFLVSFYNNEISEKSEIFDDQFSVERPDGSNFTLKIRSTKLEDSAMYFCASSEGQSDTGELFFGEGSRLTVL.

The table lists this clone with many counts. V gene TRBV19 combines with J gene TRBJ1-5; no clear D gene. V was cut by 2 bases and J by 6 bases, with 11 bases left in between. Germline V gives CDR1 LNHDA, CDR2 SQIVND (reference sequence). The CDR3 is 14 residues long. The DNA for the CDR3 is TGTGCCAGTAGTATATGGTTAGGGCGTCAGCCCCAGCATTTT. Amino acid sequence: CASSIWLGRQPQHF.

This chain's CDR3 is CASSPGAAIDEQYF. The CDR3 DNA sequence: TGTGCCAGCAGCCCGGGGGCGGCAATCGACGAGCAGTACTTC. This sequence joins TRBV3-1 and TRBJ2-7; possibly TRBD1 or TRBD2 for D (6 bases each). V lost 4 bases and J lost 5, with 15 bases in between. CDR1 LGHDT and CDR2 YNNKEL come from the germline V gene (reference sequence). The CDR3 length is 14 residues.

This clone has a count of ten or more. The junction does not match germline at one end; this may be a read error. Other DNA sequences in the sample encode the same CDR3. The gene calls are TRBV12-3 or TRBV12-4 and TRBJ1-1; 7 nucleotides agree with TRBD1. The CDR3 loop spans 14 amino acids. The DNA for the CDR3 is TGTGCCAGCAGTTTAGACAGGGGAAACACTGAAGCCTTCTTT. This sequence encodes CASSLDRGNTEAFF.

This clone was seen many times. This chain links TRBV7-2 with TRBJ1-6; the D is unclear. V lost 6 bases and J 9 bases, leaving 9 bases between the germline ends. CDR1 is SGHTA, CDR2 FQGNSA, per germline. CDR3 length equals 12 residues. The CDR3 nucleotides read TGTGCCAGCAGGGAATGGGGTTCACCCCTCCACTTT. Translated, it gives CASREWGSPLHF.

This clone was seen ten or more times. This chain links TRBV15 with TRBJ2-3, with a weak D call TRBD1 (7 bases). There are 15 residues in the CDR3. Germline V gene sequence: CDR1 LNHNV, CDR2 YYDKDF (reference sequence). Trimming took 0 bases from V and 8 from J, leaving 15 bases between them. Here the CDR3 DNA reads TGTGCCACCAGCAGAGATCAGGGGGGAAGTGGTACGCAGTATTTT. This sequence encodes CATSRDQGGSGTQYF.

As for this clone: A single base separates this from a much larger clone, so it may be a read error. The chain couples TRBV12-3 or TRBV12-4 to TRBJ1-4, with D possibly TRBD1 on 5 matching bases. Deletions cut 6 bases from V and 7 bases from J, with 21 bases between. The CDR3 is 16 residues long. The CDR3 here is CASRSNVVQVLEKLFF. CDR3 DNA sequence: TGTGCCAGCAGATCAAACGTGGTACAGGTTCTTGAAAAACTGTTTTTT.

This clone was seen ten or more times. This rearrangement joins TRBV15 to TRBJ2-5; TRBD2 aligns across 12 bases. This CDR3 is 14 amino acids long. CDR1 and CDR2 from the germline V gene are LNHNV and YYDKDF (reference sequence). The trim removed 6 bases at V and 7 bases at J, leaving 6 bases unmatched. CDR3 sequence reads: CATSPSGGAVTQYF. CDR3 coding DNA: TGTGCCACCAGTCCTAGCGGGGGGGCCGTGACCCAGTACTTC.